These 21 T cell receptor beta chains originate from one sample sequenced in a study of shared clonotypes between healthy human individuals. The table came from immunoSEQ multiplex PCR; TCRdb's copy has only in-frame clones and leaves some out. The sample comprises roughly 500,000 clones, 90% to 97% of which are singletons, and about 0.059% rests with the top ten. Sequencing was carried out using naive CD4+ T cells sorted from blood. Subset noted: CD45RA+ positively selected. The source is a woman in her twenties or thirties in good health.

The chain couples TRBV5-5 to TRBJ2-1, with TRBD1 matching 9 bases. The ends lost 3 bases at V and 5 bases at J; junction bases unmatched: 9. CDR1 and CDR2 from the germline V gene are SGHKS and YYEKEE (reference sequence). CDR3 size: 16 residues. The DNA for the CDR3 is TGTGCCAGCAGCTGGGACAGGGCACATCTAAACAATGAGCAGTTCTTC. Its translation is CASSWDRAHLNNEQFF.

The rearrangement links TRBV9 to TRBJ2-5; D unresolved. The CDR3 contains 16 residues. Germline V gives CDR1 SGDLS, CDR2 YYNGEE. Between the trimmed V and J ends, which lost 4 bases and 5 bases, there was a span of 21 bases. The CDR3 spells CASSPRGPRRGETQYF. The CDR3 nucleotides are TGTGCCAGCAGCCCCCGCGGACCCAGGAGAGGCGAGACCCAGTACTTC. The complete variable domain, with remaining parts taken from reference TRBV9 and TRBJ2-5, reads DSGVTQTPKHLITATGQRVTLRCSPRSGDLSVYWYQQSLDQGLQFLIQYYNGEERAKGNILERFSAQQFPDLHSELNLSSLELGDSALYFCASSPRGPRRGETQYFGPGTRLLVL.

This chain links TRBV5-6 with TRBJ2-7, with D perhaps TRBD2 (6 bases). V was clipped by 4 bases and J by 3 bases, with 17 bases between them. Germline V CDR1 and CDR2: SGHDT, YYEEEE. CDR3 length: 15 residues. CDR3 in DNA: TGTGCCAGCAGCGCCACAATGACTAGTTTCTACGAGCAGTACTTC. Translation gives CASSATMTSFYEQYF.

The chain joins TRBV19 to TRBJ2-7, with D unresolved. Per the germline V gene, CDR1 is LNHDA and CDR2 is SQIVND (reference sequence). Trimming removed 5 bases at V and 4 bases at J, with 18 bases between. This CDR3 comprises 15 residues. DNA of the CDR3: TGTGCCAGTAGTGTGGCCATGGCCGGAATTTACGAGCAGTACTTC. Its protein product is CASSVAMAGIYEQYF.

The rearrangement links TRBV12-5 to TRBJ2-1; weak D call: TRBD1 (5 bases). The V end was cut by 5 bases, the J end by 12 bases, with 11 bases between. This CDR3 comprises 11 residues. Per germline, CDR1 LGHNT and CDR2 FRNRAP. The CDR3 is CASGTGATQFF. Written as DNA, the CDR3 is TGTGCTAGTGGTACAGGCGCCACGCAGTTCTTC.

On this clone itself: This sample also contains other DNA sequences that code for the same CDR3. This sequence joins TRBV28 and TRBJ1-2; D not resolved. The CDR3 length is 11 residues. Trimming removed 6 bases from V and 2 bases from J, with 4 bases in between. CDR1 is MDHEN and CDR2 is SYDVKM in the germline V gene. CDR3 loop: CASSGNYGYTF. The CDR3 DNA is TGTGCCAGCAGCGGCAACTATGGCTACACCTTC.

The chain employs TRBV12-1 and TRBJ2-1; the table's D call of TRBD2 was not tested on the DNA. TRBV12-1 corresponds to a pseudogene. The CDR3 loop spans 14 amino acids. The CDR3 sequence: CAVPGLAGAYEQFF. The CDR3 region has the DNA TGTGCCGTCCCGGGACTAGCGGGAGCGTATGAGCAGTTCTTC.

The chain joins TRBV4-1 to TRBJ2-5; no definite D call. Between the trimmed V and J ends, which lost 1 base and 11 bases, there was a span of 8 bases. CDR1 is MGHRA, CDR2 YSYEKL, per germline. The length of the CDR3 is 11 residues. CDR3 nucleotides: TGCGCCAGCAGCCAAGGGCTCAAGCAGTACTTC. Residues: CASSQGLKQYF.

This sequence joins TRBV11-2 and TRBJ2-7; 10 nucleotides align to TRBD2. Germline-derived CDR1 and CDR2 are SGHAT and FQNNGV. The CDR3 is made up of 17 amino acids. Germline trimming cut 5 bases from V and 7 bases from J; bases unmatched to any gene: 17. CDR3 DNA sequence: TGTGCCAGCAGCACAGGGGCTAGCGGGGGTCAAGGGGAAGAGCAGTACTTC. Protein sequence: CASSTGASGGQGEEQYF.

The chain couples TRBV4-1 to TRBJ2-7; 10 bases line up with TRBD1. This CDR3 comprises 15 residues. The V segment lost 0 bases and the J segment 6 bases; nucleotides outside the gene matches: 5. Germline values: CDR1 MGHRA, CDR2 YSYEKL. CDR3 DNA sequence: TGCGCCAGCAGCCAAGATTGGGACAGGGGATTCGAGCAGTACTTC. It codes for CASSQDWDRGFEQYF.

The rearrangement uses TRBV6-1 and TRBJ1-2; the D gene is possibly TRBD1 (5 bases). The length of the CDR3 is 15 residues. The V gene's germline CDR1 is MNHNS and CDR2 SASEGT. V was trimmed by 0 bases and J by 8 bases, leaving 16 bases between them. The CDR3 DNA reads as TGTGCCAGCAGTGAAGCCGGCAGGGATGAGAGGGGCTACACCTTC. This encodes CASSEAGRDERGYTF.

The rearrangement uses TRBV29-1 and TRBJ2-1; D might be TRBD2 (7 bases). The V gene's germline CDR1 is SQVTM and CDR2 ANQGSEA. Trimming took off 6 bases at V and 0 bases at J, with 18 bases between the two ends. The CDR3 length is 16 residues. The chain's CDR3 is CSVQGRGSLSYNEQFF. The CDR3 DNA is TGCAGCGTGCAGGGGAGGGGCTCTCTCTCCTACAATGAGCAGTTCTTC.

CDR3 nucleotides: TGTGCCAGCAGCGTAGAACTAGCGGGGTGGAGTGAGCAGTTCTTC. Protein product: CASSVELAGWSEQFF. The chain combines TRBV9 with TRBJ2-1, with TRBD2 identical over 10 bases. The trim removed 0 bases at V and 9 bases at J, leaving 6 bases unmatched. The CDR3 spans 15 residues. Germline lookup yields CDR1 SGDLS and CDR2 YYNGEE.

The CDR3 here is CASSREQFLSPLHF. The CDR3 DNA reads as TGTGCCAGCAGCAGGGAGCAGTTTCTATCACCCCTCCACTTT. This chain links TRBV28 with TRBJ1-6; tentative D call: TRBD1 (5 bases). V was clipped by 6 bases and J by 10 bases, with 16 bases between them. Germline loops: CDR1 MDHEN, CDR2 SYDVKM. This CDR3 spans 14 amino acids.

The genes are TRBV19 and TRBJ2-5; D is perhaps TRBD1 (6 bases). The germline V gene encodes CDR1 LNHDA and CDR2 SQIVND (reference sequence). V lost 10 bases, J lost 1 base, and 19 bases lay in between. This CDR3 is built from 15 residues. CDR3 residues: CATSAWDNLQETQYF. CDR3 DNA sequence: TGTGCCACTTCCGCCTGGGACAACCTCCAAGAGACCCAGTACTTC. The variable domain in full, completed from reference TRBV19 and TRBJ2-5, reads DGGITQSPKYLFRKEGQNVTLSCEQNLNHDAMYWYRQDPGQGLRLIYYSQIVNDFQKGDIAEGYSVSREKKESFPLTVTSAQKNPTAFYLCATSAWDNLQETQYFGPGTRLLVL.

The CDR3 DNA reads as TGTGCCAGCAGGGGTGGTCGTTACACCTTC. Protein sequence: CASRGGRYTF. The V gene is TRBV6-1, the J gene TRBJ1-2, with D unresolved. The length of the CDR3 is 10 residues. Germline V CDR1 and CDR2: MNHNS, SASEGT. V dropped 6 bases and J dropped 11 bases, with 10 bases sitting between them.

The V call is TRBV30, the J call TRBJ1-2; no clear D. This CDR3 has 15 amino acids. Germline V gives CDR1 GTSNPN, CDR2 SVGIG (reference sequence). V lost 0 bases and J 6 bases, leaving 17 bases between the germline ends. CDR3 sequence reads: CAWSVPNTPQNGYTF. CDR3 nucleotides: TGTGCCTGGAGTGTCCCCAACACTCCCCAAAATGGCTACACCTTC.

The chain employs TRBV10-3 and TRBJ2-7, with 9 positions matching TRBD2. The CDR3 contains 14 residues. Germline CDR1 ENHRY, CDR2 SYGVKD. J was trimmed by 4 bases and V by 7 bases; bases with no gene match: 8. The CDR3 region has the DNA TGTGCCATCACGAATAGCGGGAGAGTTTACGAGCAGTACTTC. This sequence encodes CAITNSGRVYEQYF.

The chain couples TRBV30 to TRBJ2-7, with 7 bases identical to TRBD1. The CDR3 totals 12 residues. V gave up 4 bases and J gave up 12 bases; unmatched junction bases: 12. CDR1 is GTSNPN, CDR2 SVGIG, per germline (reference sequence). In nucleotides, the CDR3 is TGTGCCTGGACATCTTACACAGGGGTGCGGTACTTC. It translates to CAWTSYTGVRYF.

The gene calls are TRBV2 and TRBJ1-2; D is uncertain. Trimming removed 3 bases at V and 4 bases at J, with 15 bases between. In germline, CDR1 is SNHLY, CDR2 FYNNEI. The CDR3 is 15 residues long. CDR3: CASSEGTAFVYGYTF. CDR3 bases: TGTGCCAGCAGTGAGGGTACAGCCTTCGTCTATGGCTACACCTTC.

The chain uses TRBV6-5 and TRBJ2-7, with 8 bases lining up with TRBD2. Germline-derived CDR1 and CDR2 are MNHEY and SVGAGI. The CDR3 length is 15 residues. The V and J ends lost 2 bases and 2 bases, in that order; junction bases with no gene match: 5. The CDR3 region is CASSYGGGLAYEQYF. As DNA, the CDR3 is TGTGCCAGCAGTTACGGCGGGGGGTTGGCCTACGAGCAGTACTTC.